The clone carrying this TCR beta chain was counted a few times. PCR was performed using 60 Vbeta and 13 Jbeta primers. Libraries were prepared by immunoSEQ multiplex PCR; TCRdb keeps only in-frame clonotypes and omits some of them. Altogether about 160,000 clones are present, 84% being singletons, with the ten largest covering approximately 0.98%. This sample stems from a study of cytomegalovirus exposure and HLA in healthy donors. The sequence derives from a young man in good health and CMV-seronegative. The sample consisted of PBMCs.

DNA for the CDR3: TGTGCCAGCCGAGACAGGGGGCAAGGCTACACCTTC. Its translation: CASRDRGQGYTF. The chain recombines TRBV2 with TRBJ1-2, with 10 bases fitting TRBD1. The CDR3 has 12 residues. The germline V gene has CDR1 SNHLY and CDR2 FYNNEI. With V trimmed by 8 bases and J by 8 bases, 5 bases remained unmatched.